This entry describes one T cell receptor beta chain. The sample has other DNA sequences that encode this CDR3 too. The sample comes from a study of blood T cell repertoires in COVID-19. Whole-study context: Spain, Italy and the United States supplied samples that represented acute and convalescent COVID-19.

Germline assignment: CDR1 LGHDT and CDR2 YNNKEL (reference sequence). This CDR3 comprises 14 residues. Trimming took 1 base from V and 1 from J, leaving 6 bases between them. Per the authors' pipeline: Nucleated cell number was recorded as an estimate derived from reference gene primer amplification. Profiling relied on immunoSEQ multiplex PCR, and the TCRdb table lists in-frame clones only, not all of them. D and trimming come from the DNA, and the V and J calls and clone size come from that table. The sample has about 170,000 clones, roughly 83% seen once; the top ten hold about 14%. The chain carries TRBV3-1 (or the pseudogene TRBV3-2) and TRBJ2-3; D is undetermined. This sequence originates from a man between 18 and 29 years old with active or convalescent COVID-19. Source material: peripheral blood. CDR3 region: CASSQGRGTDTQYF. As DNA, the CDR3 is TGTGCCAGCAGCCAAGGTCGCGGCACAGATACGCAGTATTTT.